The T cell receptor (beta chain) under discussion was sequenced for a study of T cells in Graves' hyperthyroidism and ophthalmopathy. Ophthalmopathy patients had moderate-to-severe active disease, CAS ≥3, NOSPECS ≥4, and disease duration under 3 months. Every diagnosis used clinical symptoms, serum thyroxine and TRAb, thyroid ultrasound and orbital computed tomography. This clonotype has at least ten counts. TCR beta CDR3 sequences were amplified from RNA transcripts. The TCR CDR3 was amplified in a first-round RT-PCR using the HTBI primer set. TCRdb re-analysed the multiplex PCR reads in MiXCR, keeping a single row per CDR3 protein. The sample contains about half a million distinct CDR3 sequences, approximately 20% of which appear only once. This CDR3 spans 17 amino acids. Trimming removed 5 bases from V and 0 bases from J, with 18 bases in between. Per the germline V gene, CDR1 is SGHVS and CDR2 is FQNEAQ.

This sequence originates from a man aged 35 to 55 with Graves' ophthalmopathy. The chain is built from TRBV7-8 and TRBJ2-3; D is perhaps TRBD1 (6 bases). Sequenced input: blood. The CDR3 loop is CASSQIRGGVSTDTQYF. The CDR3 DNA is TGTGCCAGCAGCCAAATCCGTGGGGGCGTAAGCACAGATACGCAGTATTTT.